The rows below give T cell receptor beta chains drawn from one sample of a study of T-cell reconstitution after alpha-beta-depleted transplantation in children. TCRdb ran MiXCR on the PCR reads and lists one entry per CDR3 protein. There are about a million distinct CDR3 sequences in the sample; roughly 31% occur only once, and over 25% lies in the top ten. This material consisted of PBMCs, mostly from graft donor cells, taken 360 days after TCRalphabeta/CD19-depleted stem cell transplant. Every receptor here comes from a boy in the first two years of life who had a stem cell transplant for SCID, so the T cells may come from the graft donor. Each CDR3 is given with its conserved first and last residue. Fields, in order: clone size, V gene, D gene, J gene, CDR3 length, CDR3 protein, CDR3 DNA. The D gene is left open where the match is weak. Size values are once, few and many counts, or a class for expanded clones, and some rows have none.

.	TRBV12-3/TRBV12-4	TRBD1	TRBJ2-1	15	CASSFMGQGHNEQFF	TGTGCCAGCAGTTTTATGGGACAGGGCCACAATGAGCAGTTCTTC
few	TRBV7-9	.	TRBJ2-7	11	CASSRLEEQYF	TGTGCCAGCAGCCGACTGGAGGAGCAGTACTTC
few	TRBV10-3	TRBD1	TRBJ2-5	17	CAISESEYRQGQETQYF	TGTGCCATCAGTGAGTCCGAGTACCGACAGGGCCAAGAGACCCAGTACTTC
.	TRBV4-2	.	TRBJ2-5	13	CASCGGAGETQYF	TGTGCCAGCTGCGGGGGCGCGGGAGAGACCCAGTACTTC
few	TRBV6-1	.	TRBJ1-6	18	CASSEGLAQGTYNSPLHF	TGTGCCAGCAGTGAAGGTCTGGCGCAGGGTACCTATAATTCACCCCTCCACTTT
few	TRBV2	.	TRBJ2-4	15	CASSDSWQAKNIQYF	TGTGCCAGCAGTGACTCGTGGCAAGCCAAAAACATTCAGTACTTC
.	TRBV29-1	.	TRBJ1-1	14	CSVEVQGQNTEAFF	TGCAGCGTTGAAGTGCAGGGGCAGAACACTGAAGCTTTCTTT
few	TRBV12-3/TRBV12-4	.	TRBJ2-1	14	CASSFGGSGNEQFF	TGTGCCAGCAGTTTTGGAGGGTCGGGGAATGAGCAGTTCTTC
.	TRBV5-1	.	TRBJ2-1	15	CASSFPLASYNEQFF	TGCGCCAGCAGCTTCCCTTTGGCATCCTACAATGAGCAGTTCTTC
.	TRBV5-6	.	TRBJ2-1	15	CASSPGARAYNEQFF	TGTGCCAGCAGCCCGGGGGCCAGGGCCTACAATGAGCAGTTCTTC
.	TRBV3-1	.	TRBJ2-1	17	CASSQERGVLSYNEQFF	TGTGCCAGCAGCCAAGAGAGGGGGGTCCTCTCCTACAATGAGCAGTTCTTC
.	TRBV20-1	.	TRBJ2-3	12	CSARPPADTQYF	TGCAGTGCTAGGCCCCCCGCAGATACGCAGTATTTT
.	TRBV5-1	.	TRBJ2-4	15	CASSKNTGLENIQYF	TGCGCCAGCAGTAAGAACACAGGGCTCGAAAACATTCAGTACTTC
.	TRBV12-3/TRBV12-4	.	TRBJ1-1	18	CASSRGILGVPGDTEAFF	TGTGCCAGCAGCCGAGGAATTTTAGGGGTTCCGGGGGACACTGAAGCTTTCTTT
few	TRBV10-3	.	TRBJ2-7	14	CAISTEIRSGEQYF	TGTGCCATCAGCACCGAAATCAGGAGCGGCGAGCAGTACTTC